This TCR beta chain originates from a study of cytomegalovirus exposure and HLA in healthy donors. Study-level results: Earlier results showed most TCR beta V segments being productive about 87% or about 30% of the time. Across HLA loci, a later analysis found differing TCR association rates, with DRB1 most and HLA-C fewest.

PCR primers comprised 60 Vbeta and 13 Jbeta primers. Generated by immunoSEQ multiplex PCR, the TCRdb table keeps only in-frame clones and is missing some. Among 80,000 to 95,000 clones, roughly 79% were seen once, and the ten largest hold under 2%. On this clone: Its target is unknown.

The source material was PBMCs. The sequence came from a woman aged 30 to 39 in good health and CMV-seronegative.

CDR3 loop: CSVTRGGVDYGYTF. In DNA, the CDR3 is TGCAGCGTCACACGGGGGGGGGTAGACTATGGCTACACCTTC. The J gene is TRBJ1-2, the V gene TRBV29-1; maybe TRBD1 (5 bases). Germline lookup yields CDR1 SQVTM and CDR2 ANQGSEA. Trimming took 6 bases from V and 3 from J, leaving 17 bases between them. The CDR3 consists of 14 residues.